This T cell receptor beta chain was recovered during a study of blood T cells in healthy people across ages. The authors ran a second PCR of 7 to 11 cycles using a sample-barcoded 5' primer and a J-beta primer mix. TCRdb re-called the 5' RACE reads through MiXCR, storing one row per CDR3 protein. The sample lists roughly 1.9 million distinct CDR3 sequences, roughly 43% occurring once. This CDR3 has 13 amino acids. The V gene's germline CDR1 is DFQATT and CDR2 SNEGSKA (reference sequence). With 6 bases removed from V and 2 bases from J, the gap between germline ends came to 13 bases. This clonotype was seen more than once but under ten times.

This clonotype was sampled from a human donor in good health. The sequencing input was blood. The V gene is TRBV20-1, the J gene TRBJ2-5, with D possibly being TRBD2 (6 bases). CDR3 nucleotides: TGCAGTGCCCCCCCCAGCGGGCAAGAGACCCAGTACTTC. Amino acids: CSAPPSGQETQYF.